These T cell receptor beta chains were read from a single sample in a study of cytotoxic CD8 clonotypes in ibrutinib-treated CLL. Profiled with immunoSEQ multiplex PCR; TCRdb holds only in-frame clones, not every one. In the table there are 20,000 to 25,000 clones, 65% to 80% of which are singletons. Sample: PBMCs, taken after 12 months of ibrutinib treatment. These receptors were collected from a human donor with chronic lymphocytic leukemia. The CDR3 runs from the conserved cysteine through the conserved F or W. Fields, in order: D gene, J gene, CDR3 length, clone size, V gene, CDR3 DNA, CDR3 protein. The D gene is left open where the match is weak. Size is stated for part of the rows, as once, few or many counts, or as a class when the clone is expanded.

d_gene: NA
j_gene: TRBJ2-7
len: 15
abundance: NA
v_gene: TRBV6-4
CDR3nt: TGTGCCAGCAGGGGCCCGAGATGTGGATCGTACGAGCAGTACTTC
CDR3aa: CASRGPRCGSYEQYF

d_gene: NA
j_gene: TRBJ2-3
len: 11
abundance: NA
v_gene: TRBV29-1
CDR3nt: TGCAGCGTTGCCCGCTTAGATACGCAGTATTTT
CDR3aa: CSVARLDTQYF

d_gene: NA
j_gene: TRBJ2-1
len: 15
abundance: NA
v_gene: TRBV5-6
CDR3nt: TGTGCCAGCAGCTTGGCTGTGGGGGTCTACAATGAGCAGTTCTTC
CDR3aa: CASSLAVGVYNEQFF

d_gene: NA
j_gene: TRBJ2-3
len: 15
abundance: NA
v_gene: TRBV27
CDR3nt: TGTGCCAGCAGTTCGCCCTTCAATACAGTTGTTACGCAGTATTTT
CDR3aa: CASSSPFNTVVTQYF

d_gene: TRBD2
j_gene: TRBJ2-7
len: 14
abundance: NA
v_gene: TRBV11-1
CDR3nt: TGTGCCAGCAGCGGCCGCGGGAGGACCTACGAGCAGTACTTC
CDR3aa: CASSGRGRTYEQYF

d_gene: TRBD2
j_gene: TRBJ2-5
len: 16
abundance: few
v_gene: TRBV7-2
CDR3nt: TGTGCCAGCAGCCAAAAGGTCCGCGGGACTAAAGAGACCCAGTACTTC
CDR3aa: CASSQKVRGTKETQYF

d_gene: NA
j_gene: TRBJ1-2
len: 14
abundance: NA
v_gene: TRBV6-5
CDR3nt: TGTGCCAGCAGTTACTCGGGCAGGGGAGATGGCTACACCTTC
CDR3aa: CASSYSGRGDGYTF

d_gene: NA
j_gene: TRBJ2-3
len: 15
abundance: NA
v_gene: TRBV19
CDR3nt: TGTGCCAGCGGAGGGGGGGGGTTTAGCACAGATACGCAGTATTTT
CDR3aa: CASGGGGFSTDTQYF

d_gene: NA
j_gene: TRBJ1-6
len: 14
abundance: NA
v_gene: TRBV27
CDR3nt: TGTGCCAGCAGCCTCGGTCAAATTCATTCACCCCTCCACTTT
CDR3aa: CASSLGQIHSPLHF

d_gene: NA
j_gene: TRBJ1-2
len: 13
abundance: few
v_gene: TRBV19
CDR3nt: TGTGCCAGTACCCGGGGGGAGGGTGGTGGCTACACCTTC
CDR3aa: CASTRGEGGGYTF

d_gene: TRBD2
j_gene: TRBJ2-6
len: 17
abundance: NA
v_gene: TRBV27
CDR3nt: TGTGCCAGCAGTTTATCAGGCGGGGGGGCTGGGGCCAACGTCCTGACTTTC
CDR3aa: CASSLSGGGAGANVLTF

d_gene: TRBD1
j_gene: TRBJ2-7
len: 13
abundance: NA
v_gene: TRBV2
CDR3nt: TGTGCCAGCATCAGGGACAGGGGCGCCGAGCAGTACTTC
CDR3aa: CASIRDRGAEQYF

d_gene: NA
j_gene: TRBJ2-1
len: 15
abundance: NA
v_gene: TRBV11-2
CDR3nt: TGTGCCAGCAGTCATCGCTTTACGACCTACAATGAGCAGTTCTTC
CDR3aa: CASSHRFTTYNEQFF

d_gene: TRBD2
j_gene: TRBJ2-1
len: 17
abundance: NA
v_gene: TRBV11-2
CDR3nt: TGTGCCAGCAGCTTAGGGGATGCGGGGGGGCTTTACAATGAGCAGTTCTTC
CDR3aa: CASSLGDAGGLYNEQFF

d_gene: NA
j_gene: TRBJ1-4
len: 12
abundance: once
v_gene: TRBV7-9
CDR3nt: TGTGCCAGCGACCGCCTTAATGAAAAACTGTTTTTT
CDR3aa: CASDRLNEKLFF

d_gene: NA
j_gene: TRBJ1-5
len: 13
abundance: once
v_gene: TRBV27
CDR3nt: TGTGCCAGCAGTCCGGCCCAGGGCCAGCCCCAGCATTTT
CDR3aa: CASSPAQGQPQHF

d_gene: NA
j_gene: TRBJ1-1
len: 13
abundance: NA
v_gene: TRBV5-1
CDR3nt: TGCGCCAGCAGCTTAAACCCGAACACTGAAGCTTTCTTT
CDR3aa: CASSLNPNTEAFF

d_gene: TRBD1
j_gene: TRBJ2-5
len: 13
abundance: NA
v_gene: TRBV13
CDR3nt: TGTGCCAGCTCCCGGGACAGGGAGGAGACCCAGTACTTC
CDR3aa: CASSRDREETQYF

d_gene: NA
j_gene: TRBJ1-2
len: 12
abundance: NA
v_gene: TRBV28
CDR3nt: TGTGCCAGCAGTCCCGAGGGGCGGGGCTACACCTTC
CDR3aa: CASSPEGRGYTF

d_gene: TRBD1
j_gene: TRBJ1-6
len: 16
abundance: NA
v_gene: TRBV30
CDR3nt: TGTGCCTGGAGTTCCCCCGGGACAGGGAGGAATTCACCCCTCCACTTT
CDR3aa: CAWSSPGTGRNSPLHF

d_gene: TRBD2
j_gene: TRBJ2-3
len: 13
abundance: medium-sized
v_gene: TRBV7-3
CDR3nt: TGTGCCAGCAGCCATCCTAGCGGGGGGCCATGGTATTTT
CDR3aa: CASSHPSGGPWYF

d_gene: NA
j_gene: TRBJ1-5
len: 14
abundance: once
v_gene: TRBV6-6
CDR3nt: TGTGCCAGCAGTTATGGGGGTAGCAATCAGCCCCAGCATTTT
CDR3aa: CASSYGGSNQPQHF

d_gene: NA
j_gene: TRBJ1-2
len: 16
abundance: few
v_gene: TRBV22-1
CDR3nt: TGTCCTGGGAGCTATGTCCGAAAGCGAAAGACCTATGGCTACACCTTC
CDR3aa: CPGSYVRKRKTYGYTF

d_gene: NA
j_gene: TRBJ1-2
len: 13
abundance: NA
v_gene: TRBV28
CDR3nt: TGTGCCAGCACCTCGCCCTCCCGAAGCGGCTACACCTTC
CDR3aa: CASTSPSRSGYTF

d_gene: NA
j_gene: TRBJ2-7
len: 17
abundance: NA
v_gene: TRBV7-9
CDR3nt: TGTGCCAGCAGCCCAGGGGTATTAACAGAGATGACCTACGAGCAGTACTTC
CDR3aa: CASSPGVLTEMTYEQYF

d_gene: NA
j_gene: TRBJ2-3
len: 15
abundance: few
v_gene: TRBV6-1
CDR3nt: TGTGCCAGCAGTGACGACAGTTACCCCACAGATACGCAGTATTTT
CDR3aa: CASSDDSYPTDTQYF

d_gene: TRBD1
j_gene: TRBJ1-4
len: 15
abundance: NA
v_gene: TRBV2
CDR3nt: TGTGCCAGCACCAGGACCGGGACAGTAAATGAAAAACTGTTTTTT
CDR3aa: CASTRTGTVNEKLFF

d_gene: NA
j_gene: TRBJ1-5
len: 14
abundance: NA
v_gene: TRBV19
CDR3nt: TGTGCCAGTAGTATTTCAGGGCAGAGGCAGCCCCAGCATTTT
CDR3aa: CASSISGQRQPQHF

d_gene: NA
j_gene: TRBJ2-7
len: 13
abundance: NA
v_gene: TRBV28
CDR3nt: TGTGCCAGCAAACCGGGGCGGGTTCGGGAGCAGTACTTC
CDR3aa: CASKPGRVREQYF